Each of the 27 T cell receptor beta chains below was sequenced from the same sample in a study of cytomegalovirus exposure and HLA in healthy donors. PCR employed 60 Vbeta and 13 Jbeta primers. Measured with immunoSEQ multiplex PCR; TCRdb has only the in-frame clones, and not every one. The sample has 80,000 or so clones; around 60% are singletons. What was sequenced was PBMCs. Receptors originate from a male donor in good health and CMV-seropositive.

This sequence joins TRBV11-2 and TRBJ1-1, with unresolved D. V lost 5 bases and J lost 3, with 13 bases in between. This CDR3 contains 14 residues. Germline CDR1 and CDR2: SGHAT and FQNNGV. As DNA, the CDR3 is TGTGCCAGCAGCCTCAACCGGGGTTACACTGAAGCTTTCTTT. Amino acids: CASSLNRGYTEAFF.

The rearrangement uses TRBV27 and TRBJ2-3; D uncertain. The V end was cut by 6 bases, the J end by 3 bases, with 7 bases between. The germline V gene has CDR1 MNHEY and CDR2 SMNVEV (reference sequence). CDR3 length: 12 residues. The CDR3 region has the DNA TGTGCCAGCAGCCGTGAGACAGATACGCAGTATTTT. This gives the protein CASSRETDTQYF.

The V call is TRBV6-1, the J call TRBJ2-7; 7 bases map to TRBD1. The CDR3 is 11 residues long. Per the germline V gene, CDR1 is MNHNS and CDR2 is SASEGT. The V and J ends lost 6 bases and 9 bases, in that order; junction bases with no gene match: 5. Here the CDR3 DNA reads TGTGCCAGCAGGCGACAGGGACGGCAGTACTTC. Translated: CASRRQGRQYF.

This clone was detected only a few times. This sequence joins TRBV7-7 and TRBJ2-1, with TRBD1 matching over 7 bases. CDR3 length: 17 residues. The J segment lost 0 bases and the V segment lost 2 bases, leaving 7 bases of the junction unmatched. In germline, CDR1 is SSHAT, CDR2 FNYEAQ (reference sequence). CDR3 nucleotide sequence: TGTGCCAGCAGCTTATTCCCCAGGGGGAGCTCCTACAATGAGCAGTTCTTC. Its protein product is CASSLFPRGSSYNEQFF.

This clone was recorded a few times. V is TRBV28 and J is TRBJ2-3, with D tentatively TRBD2 (6 bases). The V and J ends lost 7 bases and 4 bases respectively, with 12 bases between them. Germline-derived CDR1 and CDR2 are MDHEN and SYDVKM. The CDR3 spans 13 residues. The CDR3 loop is CASTPGLPDTQYF. In DNA, the CDR3 is TGTGCCAGCACCCCGGGACTCCCAGATACGCAGTATTTT.

This clone has just one count. This rearrangement joins TRBV6-1 to TRBJ1-2; 9 positions match TRBD1. The CDR3 has 15 residues. The germline V gene encodes CDR1 MNHNS and CDR2 SASEGT. J lost 5 bases, V lost 0 bases, and 4 bases had no gene match. The CDR3 nucleotides are TGTGCCAGCAGTGAAGCCGGGACAGGGCTTTATGGCTACACCTTC. Protein: CASSEAGTGLYGYTF.

The J gene is TRBJ2-7, the V gene TRBV30; D might be TRBD1 (6 bases). Trimming removed 5 bases from V and 2 bases from J, with 10 bases in between. CDR1 and CDR2 (germline): GTSNPN, SVGIG (reference sequence). The CDR3 covers 12 residues. CDR3 amino acids: CAWSTGPYEQYF. The CDR3 coding sequence is TGTGCCTGGTCTACAGGGCCCTACGAGCAGTACTTC.

This clone was recorded a few times. The J gene is TRBJ2-3, the V gene TRBV4-1; D uncertain. The CDR3 loop spans 16 amino acids. V was trimmed by 4 bases and J by 2 bases, leaving 16 bases between them. Germline V gene sequence: CDR1 MGHRA, CDR2 YSYEKL. The CDR3 here is CASSPHRSGHTDTQYF. Written as DNA, the CDR3 is TGCGCCAGCAGCCCGCATAGAAGTGGTCACACAGATACGCAGTATTTT.

The CDR3 region is CASSPFAGTAYEQYF. The CDR3 coding sequence is TGTGCCAGCAGCCCCTTCGCCGGGACAGCGTACGAGCAGTACTTC. The V and J genes are TRBV28 and TRBJ2-7; 7 positions match TRBD1. CDR1 is MDHEN and CDR2 is SYDVKM in the germline V gene. This CDR3 has 15 residues. The V gene end was trimmed by 6 bases and the J gene end by 4 bases; junction bases not matched to a gene: 12.

The genes are TRBV9 and TRBJ2-3, with D possibly being TRBD2 (5 bases). The V and J ends lost 3 bases and 2 bases respectively, with 10 bases between them. The CDR3 has 14 residues. CDR1 SGDLS and CDR2 YYNGEE come from the germline V gene. The CDR3 nucleotides are TGTGCCAGCAGCGAGGACTGGGACACAGATACGCAGTATTTT. The encoded protein is CASSEDWDTDTQYF.

The table lists this clone with a few counts. The genes are TRBV5-6 and TRBJ1-1; no clear D. The CDR3 extends over 13 amino acids. Deletions cut 2 bases from V and 2 bases from J, with 7 bases between. Germline V gene data show CDR1 as SGHDT and CDR2 as YYEEEE. The CDR3 nucleotides read TGTGCCAGCAGCTTATCCCTTAACACTGAAGCTTTCTTT. Translation gives CASSLSLNTEAFF.

Here the CDR3 DNA reads TGCGCCAGCAGCGGGCAGGGTGGGGGCTACACCTTC. It translates to CASSGQGGGYTF. V and J are TRBV5-1 and TRBJ1-2, with D possibly matching TRBD1 (5 bases). The CDR3 has 12 residues. CDR1 is SGHRS, CDR2 YFSETQ, per germline. The V end lost 4 bases, the J end lost 8 bases, and 12 bases lay between the germline ends.

The chain is built from TRBV5-4 and TRBJ1-1; 9 nucleotides line up with TRBD1. The germline V gene has CDR1 SGHNT and CDR2 YYREEE (reference sequence). This CDR3 is 15 amino acids long. Germline trimming cut 4 bases from V and 1 base from J; bases unmatched to any gene: 5. As DNA, the CDR3 is TGTGCCAGCAGCCACGACAGGGGGGGGAACACTGAAGCTTTCTTT. Protein product: CASSHDRGGNTEAFF.

This clone has a handful of counts. CDR3 bases: TGCGCCAGCAGCCAAGCCACCCCCGCCAGGTTCACCGGGGAGCTGTTTTTT. As protein: CASSQATPARFTGELFF. This chain connects TRBV4-3 to TRBJ2-2; no definite D call. Germline-derived CDR1 and CDR2 are LGHNA and YSLEER. This CDR3 has 17 residues. Deletions cut 1 base from V and 4 bases from J, with 16 bases between.

This sequence joins TRBV13 and TRBJ2-4; D remains unclear. Per the germline V gene, CDR1 is PRHDT and CDR2 is FYEKMQ (reference sequence). Trimming took off 4 bases at V and 1 base at J, with 8 bases between the two ends. This CDR3 contains 14 residues. CDR3 protein: CASSSRVAKNIQYF. CDR3 nucleotide sequence: TGTGCCAGCAGCTCTCGGGTTGCCAAAAACATTCAGTACTTC.

This clone showed up just a few times. This sequence joins TRBV7-9 and TRBJ1-1, with 9 bases fitting TRBD1. This CDR3 has 16 amino acids. Per germline, CDR1 SEHNR and CDR2 FQNEAQ (reference sequence). J lost 0 bases, V lost 2 bases, and 4 bases had no gene match. The CDR3 bases are TGTGCCAGCAGCTTAAGGACAGGGGCGCTGAACACTGAAGCTTTCTTT. It translates to CASSLRTGALNTEAFF.

CDR3 sequence (DNA): TGTGCCAGCAGCGTAGAGGACAGTAGAAGCACAGATACGCAGTATTTT. Translating it yields CASSVEDSRSTDTQYF. The chain employs TRBV9 and TRBJ2-3; D may be TRBD1 (6 bases). This CDR3 has 16 amino acids. Per the germline V gene, CDR1 is SGDLS and CDR2 is YYNGEE. The V end was cut by 0 bases, the J end by 0 bases, with 11 bases between.

The chain has TRBV5-4 and TRBJ1-2; D ambiguous. The CDR3 is 14 amino acids. Per germline, CDR1 SGHNT and CDR2 YYREEE (reference sequence). Deletions cut 2 bases from V and 0 bases from J, with 8 bases between. The CDR3 DNA sequence: TGTGCCAGCAGCTTTAGAGGCTCTAACTATGGCTACACCTTC. Encoded protein: CASSFRGSNYGYTF.

V and J are TRBV7-2 and TRBJ1-5, with a weak D call TRBD1 (5 bases). This CDR3 spans 15 amino acids. Germline V gives CDR1 SGHTA, CDR2 FQGNSA. V gave up 5 bases and J gave up 5 bases, with 16 bases separating them. Here the CDR3 DNA reads TGTGCCAGCAGCCAATCCGGAATAGGGGATCAGCCCCAGCATTTT. This gives the protein CASSQSGIGDQPQHF. The full variable domain, its missing parts supplied by reference TRBV7-2 and TRBJ1-5, is GAGVSQSPSNKVTEKGKDVELRCDPISGHTALYWYRQSLGQGLEFLIYFQGNSAPDKSGLPSDRFSAERTGGSVSTLTIQRTQQEDSAVYLCASSQSGIGDQPQHFGDGTRLSIL.

The chain joins TRBV4-1 to TRBJ2-5, with TRBD2 matching 9 bases. This CDR3 comprises 15 residues. In germline, CDR1 is MGHRA, CDR2 YSYEKL. J gave up 2 bases and V 3 bases, and 4 bases lay outside the gene matches. The CDR3 sequence is CASSQLAGLQETQYF. The CDR3 DNA is TGCGCCAGCAGCCAGCTAGCGGGGCTTCAAGAGACCCAGTACTTC.

This sequence joins TRBV6-1 and TRBJ1-5; unclear D gene. The V end was cut by 2 bases, the J end by 3 bases, with 11 bases between. Germline values: CDR1 MNHNS, CDR2 SASEGT. CDR3 length: 15 amino acids. CDR3 DNA: TGTGCCAGCAGTGAACCCATTAGTAACAATCAGCCCCAGCATTTT. Translated, it gives CASSEPISNNQPQHF.

The chain recombines TRBV4-1 with TRBJ1-3; the D gene is possibly TRBD1 (6 bases). The CDR3 totals 16 residues. The germline CDR1 and CDR2 sequences are MGHRA and YSYEKL. Trimming stripped 0 bases from V and 2 bases from J, with 11 bases between. CDR3 loop: CASSQEGAGTGNTIYF. The CDR3 bases are TGCGCCAGCAGCCAAGAGGGGGCAGGGACTGGAAACACCATATATTTT.

The chain employs TRBV29-1 and TRBJ1-5; TRBD1 is a possible D gene (5 bases). The V and J ends lost 4 bases and 1 base respectively, with 11 bases between them. The CDR3 contains 14 residues. From germline, CDR1 is SQVTM and CDR2 ANQGSEA. The CDR3 loop reads CSVVVSGSNQPQHF. The CDR3 region has the DNA TGCAGCGTTGTGGTATCAGGGAGCAATCAGCCCCAGCATTTT.

Remarks on this clone: The sample contains more than one DNA sequence encoding this CDR3. This chain connects TRBV10-3 to TRBJ1-5, with D possibly being TRBD1 (5 bases). Germline CDR1 reads ENHRY; CDR2 reads SYGVKD. CDR3 length: 15 residues. The ends were cut back, 0 bases at V and 7 bases at J, with 13 bases in the middle. As DNA, the CDR3 is TGTGCCATCAGTGAGTCATCTGGGGCAGGCCAGCCCCAGCATTTT. Its translation is CAISESSGAGQPQHF.

The chain couples TRBV4-1 to TRBJ1-1, with 7 bases fitting TRBD1. V was clipped by 4 bases and J by 6 bases; unmatched bases: 11. Germline CDR1 is MGHRA and CDR2 is YSYEKL. The CDR3 is 15 residues long. The CDR3 protein is CASSPSRTGTSEAFF. In DNA form, the CDR3 reads TGCGCCAGCAGCCCTTCCCGGACAGGTACTTCTGAAGCTTTCTTT.

As concerns this clone: The junction shows a germline mismatch at one end, possibly a read error. The rearrangement links TRBV30 to TRBJ1-4, with 7 bases identical to TRBD1. From germline, CDR1 is GTSNPN and CDR2 SVGIG (reference sequence). The CDR3 covers 13 residues. CDR3 loop: CAWRGPANEKLFF. The CDR3 nucleotides are TGCGCTTGGAGGGGGCCGGCTAATGAAAAACTGTTTTTT.

The rearrangement uses TRBV7-8 and TRBJ1-2; 9 nucleotides agree with TRBD1. Germline CDR1 reads SGHVS; CDR2 reads FQNEAQ. This CDR3 contains 16 residues. The V gene end was trimmed by 1 base and the J gene end by 4 bases; junction bases not matched to a gene: 7. The CDR3 DNA sequence: TGTGCCAGCAGCTTAGGAACAGGGGGCTACATCTATGGCTACACCTTC. It specifies CASSLGTGGYIYGYTF.